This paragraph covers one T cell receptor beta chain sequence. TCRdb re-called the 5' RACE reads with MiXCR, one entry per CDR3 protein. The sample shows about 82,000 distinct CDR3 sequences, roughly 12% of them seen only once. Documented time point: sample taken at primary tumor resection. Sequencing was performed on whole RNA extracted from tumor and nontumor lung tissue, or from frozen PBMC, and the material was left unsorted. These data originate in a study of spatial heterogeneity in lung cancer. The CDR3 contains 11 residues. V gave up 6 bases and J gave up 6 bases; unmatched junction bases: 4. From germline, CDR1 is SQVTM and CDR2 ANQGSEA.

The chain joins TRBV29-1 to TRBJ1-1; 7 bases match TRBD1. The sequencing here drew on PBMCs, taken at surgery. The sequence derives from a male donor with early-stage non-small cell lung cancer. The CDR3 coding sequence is TGCAGCGTGTACAGGGGCTCTGAAGCTTTCTTT. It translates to CSVYRGSEAFF.